These 16 T cell receptor beta chains were sequenced from one sample in a study of post-analysis software for immune sequencing data. Findings of the study overall: A handful of TRBV segments were significantly more frequent in patients than in controls. TRBV5-6, TRBV5-1 and TRBV20-1 were among these segments.

The TCR beta cDNA libraries contained unique molecular identifiers. TCRdb recomputed calls from the PCR reads with MiXCR, one row per CDR3 protein. Here the sample spans 750,000 to 950,000 distinct CDR3 sequences, around 50% being singletons. These receptors have no known antigen. The sample comprised blood. The receptors here all came from a girl under 18 with multiple sclerosis.

The chain employs TRBV29-1 and TRBJ2-7, with D unclear. Germline CDR1 is SQVTM and CDR2 is ANQGSEA. The CDR3 loop spans 10 amino acids. V dropped 6 bases and J dropped 8 bases, with 11 bases sitting between them. The CDR3 protein is CSVGWPKQYF. CDR3 bases: TGCAGCGTCGGTTGGCCAAAGCAGTACTTC.

The rearrangement joins TRBV20-1 to TRBJ2-5, with 7 bases aligning to TRBD1. The V gene's germline CDR1 is DFQATT and CDR2 SNEGSKA (reference sequence). This CDR3 is 12 amino acids long. V dropped 5 bases and J dropped 5; count of bases not matched to a gene: 5. Here the CDR3 reads CSAGRGGETQYF. CDR3 DNA: TGCAGTGCTGGCCGAGGGGGCGAGACCCAGTACTTC.

This chain joins TRBV29-1 and TRBJ2-1; D call uncertain. Per the germline V gene, CDR1 is SQVTM and CDR2 is ANQGSEA. The CDR3 is 13 amino acids. Between the trimmed V and J ends, which lost 5 bases and 5 bases, there was a span of 13 bases. CDR3 in amino acids: CSVQGLLHNEQFF. CDR3 coding DNA: TGCAGCGTTCAAGGGCTTCTCCACAATGAGCAGTTCTTC.

In its sample, this clonotype was seen once. The V call is TRBV12-3 or TRBV12-4, the J call TRBJ1-1; D unclear. This CDR3 has 12 amino acids. V lost 6 bases, J lost 6 bases, and 11 bases lay in between. The CDR3 nucleotides are TGTGCCAGCAGCGATAGAATCGCTGAAGCTTTCTTT. Translating gives CASSDRIAEAFF.

The J gene is TRBJ2-6, the V gene TRBV5-1; tentatively, D is TRBD1 (5 bases). Trimming left V 4 bases short and J 5 bases short, with 16 bases between. This CDR3 is built from 16 residues. Germline CDR1 and CDR2: SGHRS and YFSETQ. The CDR3, as DNA: TGCGCCAGCAGCGCCTTCCCTAGGGGTCGGGCCAACGTCCTGACTTTC. It is translated as CASSAFPRGRANVLTF.

This clonotype came up a few times. This chain connects TRBV29-1 to TRBJ2-5; maybe TRBD1 (5 bases). The J call may be mistaken, given a closer DNA end match to TRBJ2-7. Germline CDR1 SQVTM, CDR2 ANQGSEA. The CDR3 extends over 13 amino acids. CDR3: CSVVLDSTYEQYF. In nucleotides, the CDR3 is TGCAGCGTTGTATTAGACAGCACCTACGAGCAGTACTTC.

The chain carries TRBV27 and TRBJ2-3, with 9 bases lining up with TRBD1. V shed 2 bases, J shed 2 bases, and the junction held 2 bases outside the gene matches. This CDR3 has 15 amino acids. In germline, CDR1 is MNHEY, CDR2 SMNVEV (reference sequence). The CDR3, as DNA: TGTGCCAGCAGTTTAGGGACAGGGACCACAGATACGCAGTATTTT. It yields the protein CASSLGTGTTDTQYF.

The V gene is TRBV5-1, the J gene TRBJ2-7, with D unresolved. Trimming left V 0 bases short and J 3 bases short, with 7 bases between. This CDR3 is 13 amino acids long. Germline V gene sequence: CDR1 SGHRS, CDR2 YFSETQ. The CDR3: CASSLDAYYEQYF. Written as DNA, the CDR3 is TGCGCCAGCAGCTTGGACGCGTACTACGAGCAGTACTTC.

The rearrangement joins TRBV21-1 to TRBJ1-5; no DNA check was done on the table's D call, TRBD1. TRBV21-1 is listed as a pseudogene. This CDR3 spans 17 amino acids. Here the CDR3 DNA reads TGTGCCAGCAGCAAAGGAGCGACAGTCTATAGCAATCAGCCCCAGCATTTT. Translated, it gives CASSKGATVYSNQPQHF.

This clonotype was counted between two and nine times. The rearrangement joins TRBV10-3 to TRBJ1-4, with D possibly TRBD1 on 5 matching bases. The CDR3 loop spans 17 amino acids. Per germline, CDR1 ENHRY and CDR2 SYGVKD. Trimming took 0 bases from V and 0 from J, leaving 11 bases between them. The CDR3 spells CAISESPGRTTNEKLFF. CDR3 nucleotides: TGTGCCATCAGTGAGTCGCCAGGGAGAACAACTAATGAAAAACTGTTTTTT.

This clonotype was seen only a few times. In DNA, the CDR3 is TGTGCCTCACGCCCTAGCGGAGGTAGCAGGGATACGCAGTATTTT. As protein: CASRPSGGSRDTQYF. The rearrangement links TRBV12-3 or TRBV12-4 to TRBJ2-3; the match to TRBD2 covers 7 bases. Germline trimming cut 11 bases from V and 6 bases from J; bases unmatched to any gene: 17. The CDR3 extends over 15 amino acids.

The count of this clonotype is one. This rearrangement joins TRBV20-1 to TRBJ2-1, with 8 positions matching TRBD2. The germline V gene has CDR1 DFQATT and CDR2 SNEGSKA (reference sequence). J gave up 4 bases and V 1 base, and 21 bases lay outside the gene matches. The CDR3 has 20 amino acids. The CDR3 region has the DNA TGCAGTGCTAGAGTGTATCGGGAGGGCCAAATACCGACACAATACAATGAGCAGTTCTTC. Protein: CSARVYREGQIPTQYNEQFF.

The chain joins TRBV6-1 to TRBJ2-7, with TRBD1 matching 8 bases. This CDR3 is built from 16 residues. The trim removed 7 bases at V and 2 bases at J, leaving 13 bases unmatched. Germline assignment: CDR1 MNHNS and CDR2 SASEGT. In nucleotides, the CDR3 is TGTGCCAGCACTCAACCGATGACAGGGGCGACCTACGAGCAGTACTTC. As protein: CASTQPMTGATYEQYF.

CDR3 in amino acids: CASTYAAVRADTQYF. The CDR3 bases are TGTGCCAGCACCTACGCGGCTGTCCGAGCAGATACGCAGTATTTT. The chain is built from TRBV12-3 or TRBV12-4 and TRBJ2-3; the D is unclear. V was pared by 7 bases and J by 4 bases, with 18 bases between. The CDR3 length is 15 residues.

This clonotype was counted between two and nine times. The V and J genes are TRBV20-1 and TRBJ2-3; 10 nucleotides line up with TRBD2. The CDR3 spans 14 residues. CDR1 and CDR2 (germline): DFQATT, SNEGSKA (reference sequence). The V segment lost 6 bases and the J segment 9 bases; nucleotides outside the gene matches: 12. CDR3 in amino acids: CSAPAGGKFGTQYF. CDR3 bases: TGCAGTGCCCCAGCGGGAGGGAAGTTTGGAACGCAGTATTTT.

This clonotype was recorded a few times. This rearrangement joins TRBV6-1 to TRBJ1-4; D remains unclear. Looked up from germline, CDR1 is MNHNS and CDR2 is SASEGT. The CDR3 spans 15 residues. V was trimmed by 1 base and J by 0 bases, leaving 6 bases between them. The CDR3: CASSEGQATNEKLFF. The DNA of the CDR3 is TGTGCCAGCAGTGAAGGTCAGGCAACTAATGAAAAACTGTTTTTT.